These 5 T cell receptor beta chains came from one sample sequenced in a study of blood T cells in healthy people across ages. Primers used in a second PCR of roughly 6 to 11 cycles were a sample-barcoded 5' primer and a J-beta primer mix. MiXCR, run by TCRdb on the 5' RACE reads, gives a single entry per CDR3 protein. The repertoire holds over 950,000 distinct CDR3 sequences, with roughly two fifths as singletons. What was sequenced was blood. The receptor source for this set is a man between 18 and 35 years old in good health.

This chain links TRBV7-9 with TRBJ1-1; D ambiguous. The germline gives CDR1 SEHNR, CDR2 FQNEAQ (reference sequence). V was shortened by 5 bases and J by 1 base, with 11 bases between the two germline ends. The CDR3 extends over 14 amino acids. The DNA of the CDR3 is TGTGCCAGCAGCGTTGTTACAGCGAACACTGAAGCTTTCTTT. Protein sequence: CASSVVTANTEAFF.

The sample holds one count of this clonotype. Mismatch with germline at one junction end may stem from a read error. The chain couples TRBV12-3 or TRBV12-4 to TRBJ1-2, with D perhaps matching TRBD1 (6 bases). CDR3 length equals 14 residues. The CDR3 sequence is CSSSLGDKVYGYTF. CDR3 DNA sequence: TGTTCCAGCAGTTTAGGGGACAAGGTCTATGGCTACACCTTC.

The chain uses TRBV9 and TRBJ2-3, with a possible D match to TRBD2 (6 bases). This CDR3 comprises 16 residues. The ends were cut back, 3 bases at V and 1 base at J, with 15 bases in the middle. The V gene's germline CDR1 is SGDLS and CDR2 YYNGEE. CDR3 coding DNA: TGTGCCAGCAGCGCCCTAGCGACGACCGGCACAGATACGCAGTATTTT. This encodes CASSALATTGTDTQYF.

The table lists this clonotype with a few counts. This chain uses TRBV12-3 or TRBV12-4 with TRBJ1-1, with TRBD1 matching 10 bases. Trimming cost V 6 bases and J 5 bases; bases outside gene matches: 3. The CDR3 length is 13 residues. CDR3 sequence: CASRGDRGTEAFF. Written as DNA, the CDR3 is TGTGCCAGCAGGGGGGACAGGGGAACTGAAGCTTTCTTT.

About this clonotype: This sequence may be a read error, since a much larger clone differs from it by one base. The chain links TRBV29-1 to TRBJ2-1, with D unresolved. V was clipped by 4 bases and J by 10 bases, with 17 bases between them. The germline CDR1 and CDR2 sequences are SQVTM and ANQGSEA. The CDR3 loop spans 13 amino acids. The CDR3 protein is CSVGPRLHYEQFF. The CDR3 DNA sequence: TGCAGCGTTGGGCCAAGGTTGCACTACGAGCAGTTCTTC.